This T cell receptor (beta chain) was recovered during a study of T cell responses to AZD1222 COVID-19 vaccine. Generated by immunoSEQ multiplex PCR, the TCRdb table keeps only in-frame clones and is missing some. The sample shows some 110,000 clones, 85% to 95% of them seen only once. Looked up from germline, CDR1 is GTSNPN and CDR2 is SVGIG (reference sequence). This CDR3 has 11 amino acids. Trimming left V 2 bases short and J 7 bases short, with 9 bases between. Details on this clone: Its specificity is unknown.

Findings and limits, study-wide: Regions 160-218 and 743-854 held dominance among vaccine-associated CD4 TCRs, which spanned spike. Variant regions that are unmutated are reportedly the target of nearly half of spike-specific TCRs. Receipt of two AZD1222 doses was followed by a rise in Spike-specific TCR breadth and depth. Just a handful of AZD1222 recipients were seropositive at baseline.

The clonotype comes from an adult in good health. The chain links TRBV30 to TRBJ2-7; weak D call: TRBD2 (5 bases). The sequenced sample was peripheral blood, obtained on day 0 of AZD1222 vaccination. CDR3 sequence: CAWSWKREQYF. CDR3 DNA: TGTGCCTGGAGTTGGAAGCGGGAGCAGTACTTC.